The next 28 T cell receptor beta chains were all read from a single sample in a study of Ad26.COV2.S vaccination and SARS-CoV-2 variants. Sequenced by immunoSEQ multiplex PCR; TCRdb stores in-frame clones only, minus some. This sample yields more than 350,000 clones, of which 80% to 95% are seen a single time; more than 10% belongs to the top ten. Treatment of the sample: about 20 received Ad26.COV2.S at low or high dose, single or two shots; several received placebo; per-sample allocation not given. Vaccine and placebo recipients were sampled on day 63 after the first injection. The source was peripheral blood, collected in a trial of Ad26.COV2.S vaccine versus placebo. The receptors come from a person aged 18-65 years who received the Ad26.COV2.S COVID-19 vaccine or a placebo.

The chain's CDR3 is CASSVDWISYEQYF. The DNA of the CDR3 is TGTGCCAGCAGCGTAGACTGGATCTCCTACGAGCAGTACTTC. The chain uses TRBV9 and TRBJ2-7, with D unclear. The CDR3 extends over 14 amino acids. V was shortened by 0 bases and J by 0 bases, with 7 bases between the two germline ends. CDR1 is SGDLS and CDR2 is YYNGEE in the germline V gene.

The chain recombines TRBV5-6 with TRBJ2-6, with 8 positions matching TRBD1. The trim removed 3 bases at V and 4 bases at J, leaving 12 bases unmatched. The CDR3 is made up of 18 amino acids. CDR1 is SGHDT and CDR2 is YYEEEE in the germline V gene. The CDR3 DNA sequence: TGTGCCAGCAGCTGGACAGGGAACCCGAGAGAGGGGGCCAACGTCCTGACTTTC. Translation gives CASSWTGNPREGANVLTF.

The J gene is TRBJ2-2, the V gene TRBV7-3; 7 positions match TRBD2. CDR1 and CDR2 (germline): SGHTA, FQGTGA. The junction had 5 bases not matched to a gene; V was cut back by 5 bases and J by 5 bases. The CDR3 totals 14 residues. The CDR3 DNA reads TGTGCCAGCAGCCCGGGGGGTTGGACCGGGGAGCTGTTTTTT. This codes for CASSPGGWTGELFF. The full variable domain, rest sourced from reference TRBV7-3 and TRBJ2-2, is GAGVSQTPSNKVTEKGKYVELRCDPISGHTALYWYRQSLGQGPEFLIYFQGTGAADDSGLPNDRFFAVRPEGSVSTLKIQRTERGDSAVYLCASSPGGWTGELFFGEGSRLTVL.

In this sample, this clone turned up once. The chain recombines TRBV5-5 with TRBJ2-7, with D perhaps matching TRBD2 (6 bases). V was trimmed by 4 bases and J by 3 bases, leaving 20 bases between them. CDR3 length: 16 amino acids. Germline loops: CDR1 SGHKS, CDR2 YYEKEE (reference sequence). CDR3 protein: CASSPPGLRLFYEQYF. The DNA for the CDR3 is TGTGCCAGCAGCCCACCGGGACTTCGATTATTCTACGAGCAGTACTTC.

The rearrangement joins TRBV7-6 to TRBJ2-1; D unresolved. Germline V gene data show CDR1 as SGHVS and CDR2 as FNYEAQ. Trimming left V 0 bases short and J 5 bases short, with 5 bases between. This CDR3 contains 13 residues. The CDR3 DNA reads as TGTGCCAGCAGCTTAGCGGTTCACAATGAGCAGTTCTTC. Encoded protein: CASSLAVHNEQFF.

This chain uses TRBV20-1 with TRBJ1-2; perhaps TRBD1 as D (6 bases). CDR1 and CDR2 (germline): DFQATT, SNEGSKA (reference sequence). Trimming stripped 3 bases from V and 11 bases from J, with 10 bases between. The CDR3 length is 10 residues. CDR3 nucleotide sequence: TGCAGTGCTAGTTCCAGGGGATACACCTTC. This encodes CSASSRGYTF.

The V gene is TRBV6-5, the J gene TRBJ1-1, with TRBD1 as a possible D gene (5 bases). Germline V gene sequence: CDR1 MNHEY, CDR2 SVGAGI. The CDR3 has 14 residues. Trimming took off 5 bases at V and 7 bases at J, with 17 bases between the two ends. The chain's CDR3 is CASSPRGRNLEAFF. The CDR3 nucleotides read TGTGCCAGCAGTCCGAGGGGACGGAACCTTGAAGCTTTCTTT.

The chain recombines TRBV4-1 with TRBJ2-1, with 14 bases lining up with TRBD2. Germline V gene sequence: CDR1 MGHRA, CDR2 YSYEKL. The CDR3 consists of 17 residues. The V and J ends lost 2 bases and 2 bases, in that order; junction bases with no gene match: 2. CDR3: CASSQRLAGGPYNEQFF. The CDR3 bases are TGCGCCAGCAGCCAACGACTAGCGGGAGGGCCCTACAATGAGCAGTTCTTC.

V is TRBV30 and J is TRBJ2-3, with D hard to call. Trimming left V 3 bases short and J 6 bases short, with 7 bases between. CDR3 length equals 11 residues. The germline V gene encodes CDR1 GTSNPN and CDR2 SVGIG (reference sequence). This chain's CDR3 is CAWRLRDTQYF. In DNA form, the CDR3 reads TGTGCCTGGAGGTTGAGGGATACGCAGTATTTT.

The chain employs TRBV5-4 and TRBJ2-7, with TRBD2 identical over 11 bases. J gave up 5 bases and V 4 bases, and 2 bases lay outside the gene matches. Germline CDR1 is SGHNT and CDR2 is YYREEE (reference sequence). The CDR3 has 13 amino acids. The CDR3 coding sequence is TGTGCCAGCAGCCAGACTAGCGGGAACGAGCAGTACTTC. Translating it yields CASSQTSGNEQYF.

The genes are TRBV7-6 and TRBJ2-2; TRBD2 matches 12 bases. The CDR3 totals 17 residues. J gave up 6 bases and V 3 bases, and 8 bases lay outside the gene matches. Looked up from germline, CDR1 is SGHVS and CDR2 is FNYEAQ. CDR3 amino acids: CASSFGGTSGWPGELFF. The CDR3 bases are TGTGCCAGCAGCTTTGGTGGGACTAGCGGGTGGCCCGGGGAGCTGTTTTTT.

J is TRBJ2-5 and V is TRBV9; 10 bases are a match to TRBD2. This CDR3 has 16 residues. Germline CDR1 is SGDLS and CDR2 is YYNGEE. The junction had 5 bases not matched to a gene; V was cut back by 0 bases and J by 3 bases. CDR3 bases: TGTGCCAGCAGCGTAGGCCTAGCGGGAGCGGAAGAGACCCAGTACTTC. Translating it yields CASSVGLAGAEETQYF.

V usage is TRBV15 and J usage is TRBJ2-1; D could derive from TRBD1 or TRBD2 (6 bases each). Trimming removed 3 bases from V and 4 bases from J, with 19 bases in between. Germline V gives CDR1 LNHNV, CDR2 YYDKDF (reference sequence). The CDR3 totals 17 residues. CDR3 sequence: CATSSRGGRDSYNEQFF. DNA of the CDR3: TGTGCCACCAGCAGCAGAGGGGGGCGGGACTCTTACAATGAGCAGTTCTTC.

DNA for the CDR3: TGTGCCAGCAGCCAAGTCGGTACAGGGGACAATGAGCAGTTCTTC. Translated, it gives CASSQVGTGDNEQFF. The rearrangement links TRBV3-1 (or the pseudogene TRBV3-2) to TRBJ2-1; TRBD1 aligns across 7 bases. CDR1 is LGHDT, CDR2 YNNKEL, per germline (reference sequence). V lost 1 base and J lost 5; bases outside the gene matches: 5. The CDR3 has 15 amino acids.

V gene TRBV4-3 combines with J gene TRBJ1-2; 7 bases match TRBD1. The V gene's germline CDR1 is LGHNA and CDR2 YSLEER. This CDR3 comprises 16 residues. With V trimmed by 0 bases and J by 6 bases, 10 bases remained unmatched. CDR3 in amino acids: CASSQDSRQGLNGYTF. CDR3 coding DNA: TGCGCCAGCAGCCAAGACTCGAGACAGGGATTAAATGGCTACACCTTC.

The chain joins TRBV20-1 to TRBJ2-1, with D unresolved. Germline CDR1 reads DFQATT; CDR2 reads SNEGSKA (reference sequence). This CDR3 has 12 amino acids. The V end was cut by 3 bases, the J end by 3 bases, with 6 bases between. The DNA for the CDR3 is TGCAGTGCTAGTGGTGGCTACAATGAGCAGTTCTTC. This translates into CSASGGYNEQFF.

In this sample, this clone turned up once. The rearrangement links TRBV20-1 to TRBJ2-3; TRBD2 aligns across 9 bases. Germline lookup yields CDR1 DFQATT and CDR2 SNEGSKA (reference sequence). V lost 3 bases and J lost 7; bases outside the gene matches: 8. The CDR3 sequence is 14 residues long. This chain's CDR3 is CSASPAGGQNTQYF. For the CDR3, the DNA is TGCAGTGCTAGTCCTGCGGGAGGGCAAAATACGCAGTATTTT.

This chain's CDR3 is CASRLKGHPGNEQYF. The CDR3 nucleotides read TGTGCCAGCAGGCTCAAGGGACACCCAGGCAACGAGCAGTACTTC. This chain links TRBV27 with TRBJ2-7; possibly TRBD1 for D (6 bases). Trimming stripped 6 bases from V and 5 bases from J, with 20 bases between. Germline lookup yields CDR1 MNHEY and CDR2 SMNVEV (reference sequence). The CDR3 consists of 15 residues.

The count of this clone is one. The J gene is TRBJ2-5, the V gene TRBV10-1; 7 bases are a match to TRBD2. The CDR3 is 13 residues long. Germline CDR1 and CDR2: WNHNN and SYGVQD (reference sequence). Trimming removed 5 bases from V and 3 bases from J; junction bases left unmatched: 3. CDR3 DNA sequence: TGCGCCAGCAGTAGAGGACTAGAAGAGACCCAGTACTTC. This codes for CASSRGLEETQYF.

The chain recombines TRBV6-1 with TRBJ2-1; TRBD1 is a possible D gene (5 bases). There are 15 residues in the CDR3. The germline V gene encodes CDR1 MNHNS and CDR2 SASEGT. Trimming took 2 bases from V and 3 from J, leaving 11 bases between them. The CDR3, as DNA: TGTGCCAGCAGTGAAAGCGCAGGGAACTACAATGAGCAGTTCTTC. Its translation is CASSESAGNYNEQFF.

The chain uses TRBV29-1 and TRBJ2-5; TRBD1 matches 10 bases. The J segment lost 3 bases and the V segment lost 2 bases, leaving 6 bases of the junction unmatched. The length of the CDR3 is 15 residues. Germline V gives CDR1 SQVTM, CDR2 ANQGSEA. The CDR3 sequence: CSVERLGTGEETQYF. The CDR3 DNA sequence: TGCAGCGTTGAACGGCTTGGGACAGGGGAAGAGACCCAGTACTTC.

This chain joins TRBV29-1 and TRBJ1-1; maybe TRBD1 (5 bases). There are 13 residues in the CDR3. The germline V gene encodes CDR1 SQVTM and CDR2 ANQGSEA. CDR3 coding DNA: TGCAGTGTCTTCACAGGTGTGGGCACTGAAGCTTTCTTT. Protein product: CSVFTGVGTEAFF.

The chain is built from TRBV5-1 and TRBJ2-7; the D gene is possibly TRBD1 (5 bases). Trimming took off 2 bases at V and 1 base at J, with 7 bases between the two ends. CDR1 and CDR2 (germline): SGHRS, YFSETQ. This CDR3 contains 13 residues. CDR3: CASSFRDSYEQYF. The CDR3 DNA reads as TGCGCCAGCAGCTTCAGGGATTCCTACGAGCAGTACTTC.

The chain has TRBV5-1 and TRBJ2-1; 8 bases match TRBD2. CDR1 is SGHRS, CDR2 YFSETQ, per germline. V was pared by 6 bases and J by 2 bases, with 7 bases of the junction left unmatched. This CDR3 has 15 residues. The CDR3 loop reads CASTQRERTYNEQFF. CDR3 nucleotide sequence: TGCGCCAGCACCCAGCGGGAGCGAACCTACAATGAGCAGTTCTTC.

This chain uses TRBV4-1 with TRBJ1-1, with 9 bases aligning to TRBD1. V dropped 5 bases and J dropped 0; count of bases not matched to a gene: 4. The germline CDR1 and CDR2 sequences are MGHRA and YSYEKL. The CDR3 totals 15 residues. CDR3 in amino acids: CASSGYRGLNTEAFF. In nucleotides, the CDR3 is TGCGCCAGCAGCGGTTACAGGGGGCTGAACACTGAAGCTTTCTTT.

The chain has TRBV3-1 (or the pseudogene TRBV3-2) and TRBJ1-1; D is possibly TRBD1 (5 bases). V lost 6 bases to trimming and J lost 11 bases, with 16 bases between them. The CDR3 runs 12 residues. CDR1 is LGHDT and CDR2 is YNNKEL in the germline V gene (reference sequence). This CDR3 reads CASRKEGRSAFF. The CDR3 nucleotides read TGTGCCAGCAGGAAAGAGGGGAGGAGTGCTTTCTTT.

This clone has more than one count but fewer than ten. The V call is TRBV19, the J call TRBJ2-2; the D gene is possibly TRBD2 (5 bases). CDR3 length: 15 amino acids. The V gene's germline CDR1 is LNHDA and CDR2 SQIVND (reference sequence). With 3 bases removed from V and 5 bases from J, the gap between germline ends came to 13 bases. CDR3 sequence reads: CASSIRELGTGELFF. In DNA, the CDR3 is TGTGCCAGTAGTATTCGGGAACTCGGGACCGGGGAGCTGTTTTTT. Together with reference TRBV19 and TRBJ2-2, the CDR3 gives the full variable domain: DGGITQSPKYLFRKEGQNVTLSCEQNLNHDAMYWYRQDPGQGLRLIYYSQIVNDFQKGDIAEGYSVSREKKESFPLTVTSAQKNPTAFYLCASSIRELGTGELFFGEGSRLTVL.

This clone was recorded only once. V usage is TRBV11-2 and J usage is TRBJ2-3; TRBD1 matches 7 bases. CDR3 size: 17 residues. After removal of 4 bases from V and 2 bases from J, the junction contained 12 bases not matched to a gene. Per the germline V gene, CDR1 is SGHAT and CDR2 is FQNNGV. In DNA, the CDR3 is TGTGCCAGCAGCTCGCTTCTACAGGGGCCGGCCACAGATACGCAGTATTTT. Its translation is CASSSLLQGPATDTQYF.